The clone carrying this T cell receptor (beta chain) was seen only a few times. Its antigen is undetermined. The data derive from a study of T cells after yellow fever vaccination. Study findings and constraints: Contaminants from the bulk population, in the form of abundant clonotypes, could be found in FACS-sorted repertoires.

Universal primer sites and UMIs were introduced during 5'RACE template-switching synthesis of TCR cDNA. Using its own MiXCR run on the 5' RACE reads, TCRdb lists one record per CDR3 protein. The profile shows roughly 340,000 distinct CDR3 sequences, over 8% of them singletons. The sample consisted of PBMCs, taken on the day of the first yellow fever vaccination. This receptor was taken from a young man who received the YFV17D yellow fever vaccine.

The CDR3 nucleotides are TGCGCCAGCAGCACCCGCGCGGGGGAAAAGACCCAGTACTTC. This translates into CASSTRAGEKTQYF. J is TRBJ2-5 and V is TRBV4-1; 7 bases line up with TRBD2. The germline V gene encodes CDR1 MGHRA and CDR2 YSYEKL. With 5 bases clipped from V and 6 bases from J, the junction kept 9 bases outside the gene matches. The CDR3 is 14 amino acids.